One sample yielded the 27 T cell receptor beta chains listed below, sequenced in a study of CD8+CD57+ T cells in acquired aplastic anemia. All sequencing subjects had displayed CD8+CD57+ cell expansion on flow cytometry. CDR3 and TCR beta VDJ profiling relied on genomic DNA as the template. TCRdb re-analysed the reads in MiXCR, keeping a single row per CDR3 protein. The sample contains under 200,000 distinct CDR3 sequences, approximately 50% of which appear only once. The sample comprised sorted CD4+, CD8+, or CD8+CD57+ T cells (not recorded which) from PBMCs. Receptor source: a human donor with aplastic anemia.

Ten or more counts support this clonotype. CDR3: CASSRKKTSGTSTDTQYF. The CDR3 DNA follows: TGTGCCAGCAGCCGGAAAAAGACTAGCGGGACTAGCACAGATACGCAGTATTTT. This chain connects TRBV4-2 to TRBJ2-3; 11 bases align to TRBD2. Germline V gene data show CDR1 as LGHNA and CDR2 as YNFKEQ. V was pared by 4 bases and J by 0 bases, with 9 bases of the junction left unmatched. The CDR3 spans 18 residues.

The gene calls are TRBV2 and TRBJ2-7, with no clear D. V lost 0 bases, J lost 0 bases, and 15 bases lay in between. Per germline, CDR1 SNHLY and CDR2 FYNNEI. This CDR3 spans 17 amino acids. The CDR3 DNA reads TGTGCCAGCAGTGAAGCCCGGACGGAGCCTCCCTCCTACGAGCAGTACTTC. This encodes CASSEARTEPPSYEQYF.

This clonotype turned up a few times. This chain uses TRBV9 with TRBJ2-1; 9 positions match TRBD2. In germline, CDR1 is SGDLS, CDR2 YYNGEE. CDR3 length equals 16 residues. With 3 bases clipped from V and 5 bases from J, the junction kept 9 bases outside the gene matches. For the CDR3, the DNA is TGTGCCAGCAGCGCCCTGTCGGTAGCGGGAGACAATGAGCAGTTCTTC. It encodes CASSALSVAGDNEQFF.

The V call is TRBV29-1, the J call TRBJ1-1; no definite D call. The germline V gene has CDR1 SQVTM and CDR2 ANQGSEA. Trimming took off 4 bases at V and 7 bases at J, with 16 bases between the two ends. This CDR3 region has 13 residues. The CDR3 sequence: CSVAKHSGVEAFF. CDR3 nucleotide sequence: TGCAGCGTTGCCAAGCATTCCGGAGTTGAAGCTTTCTTT.

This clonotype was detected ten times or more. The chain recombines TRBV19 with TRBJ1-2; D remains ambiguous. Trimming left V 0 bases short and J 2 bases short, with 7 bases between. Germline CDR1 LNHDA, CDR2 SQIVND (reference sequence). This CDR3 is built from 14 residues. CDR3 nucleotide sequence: TGTGCCAGTAGTATAGATTTAGGGAACTATGGCTACACCTTC. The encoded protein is CASSIDLGNYGYTF. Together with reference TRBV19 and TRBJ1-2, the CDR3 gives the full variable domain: DGGITQSPKYLFRKEGQNVTLSCEQNLNHDAMYWYRQDPGQGLRLIYYSQIVNDFQKGDIAEGYSVSREKKESFPLTVTSAQKNPTAFYLCASSIDLGNYGYTFGSGTRLTVV.

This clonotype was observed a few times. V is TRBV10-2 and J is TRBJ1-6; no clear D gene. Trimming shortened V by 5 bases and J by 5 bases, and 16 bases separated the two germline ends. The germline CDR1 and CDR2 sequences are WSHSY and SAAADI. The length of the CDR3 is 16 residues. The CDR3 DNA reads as TGCGCCAGCAGTCCTACTCTGCACGGGGATAATTCACCCCTCCACTTT. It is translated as CASSPTLHGDNSPLHF.

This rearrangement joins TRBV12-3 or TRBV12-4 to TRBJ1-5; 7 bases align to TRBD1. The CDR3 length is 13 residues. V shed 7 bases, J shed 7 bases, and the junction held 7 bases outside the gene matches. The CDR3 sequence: CASMTGRGQPQHF. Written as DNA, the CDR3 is TGTGCCAGCATGACAGGGAGGGGGCAGCCCCAGCATTTT.

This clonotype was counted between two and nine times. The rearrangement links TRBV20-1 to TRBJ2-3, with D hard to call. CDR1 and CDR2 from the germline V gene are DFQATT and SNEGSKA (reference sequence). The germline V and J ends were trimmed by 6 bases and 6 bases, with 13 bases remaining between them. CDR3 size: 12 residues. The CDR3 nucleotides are TGCAGTGCCCCCTCACGTTCGGATACGCAGTATTTT. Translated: CSAPSRSDTQYF.

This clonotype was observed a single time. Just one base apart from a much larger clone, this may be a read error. The CDR3, as DNA: TGCGCCAGCAGCCAAGATACCTCCAGAGGGTACACCAGGGAGCTGTTTTTT. This codes for CASSQDTSRGYTRELFF. The chain links TRBV4-1 to TRBJ2-2; a weak D match, TRBD2 (5 bases). This CDR3 is built from 17 residues. The germline gives CDR1 MGHRA, CDR2 YSYEKL.

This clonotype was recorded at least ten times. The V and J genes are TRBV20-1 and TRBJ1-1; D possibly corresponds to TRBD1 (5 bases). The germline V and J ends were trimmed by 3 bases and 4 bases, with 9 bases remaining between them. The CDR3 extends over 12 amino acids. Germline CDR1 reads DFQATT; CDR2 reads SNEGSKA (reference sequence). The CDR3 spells CSARRGGTEAFF. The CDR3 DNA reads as TGCAGTGCTAGGAGGGGAGGCACTGAAGCTTTCTTT.

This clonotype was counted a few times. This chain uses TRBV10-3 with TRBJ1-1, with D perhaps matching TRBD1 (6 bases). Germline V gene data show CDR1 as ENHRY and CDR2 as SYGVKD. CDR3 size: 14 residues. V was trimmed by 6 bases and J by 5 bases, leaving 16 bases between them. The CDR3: CAIRETTGKTEAFF. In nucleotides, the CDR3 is TGTGCCATCAGGGAAACGACAGGAAAGACTGAAGCTTTCTTT.

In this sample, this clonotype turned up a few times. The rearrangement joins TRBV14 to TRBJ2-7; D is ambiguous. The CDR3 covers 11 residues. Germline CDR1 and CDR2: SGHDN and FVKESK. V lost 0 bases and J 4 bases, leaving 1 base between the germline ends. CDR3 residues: CASSQEYEQYF. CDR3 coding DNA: TGTGCCAGCAGCCAAGAATACGAGCAGTACTTC.

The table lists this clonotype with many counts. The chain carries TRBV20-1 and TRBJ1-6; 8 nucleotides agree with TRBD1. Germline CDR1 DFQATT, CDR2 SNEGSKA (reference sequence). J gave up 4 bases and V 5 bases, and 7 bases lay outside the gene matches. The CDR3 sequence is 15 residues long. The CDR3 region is CSASGQGAYNSPLHF. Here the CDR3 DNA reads TGCAGTGCTTCAGGACAGGGAGCGTATAATTCACCCCTCCACTTT.

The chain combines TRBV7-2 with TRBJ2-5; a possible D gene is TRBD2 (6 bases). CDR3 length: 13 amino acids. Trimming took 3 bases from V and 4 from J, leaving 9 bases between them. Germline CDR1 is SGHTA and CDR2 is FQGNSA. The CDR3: CASSFTGVETQYF. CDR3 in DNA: TGTGCCAGCAGCTTTACGGGAGTAGAGACCCAGTACTTC.

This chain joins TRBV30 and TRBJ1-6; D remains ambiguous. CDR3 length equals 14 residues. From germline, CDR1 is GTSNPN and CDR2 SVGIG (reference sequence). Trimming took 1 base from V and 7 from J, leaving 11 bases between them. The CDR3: CAWSDGQPNSPLHF. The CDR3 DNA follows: TGTGCCTGGAGTGACGGTCAGCCGAATTCACCCCTCCACTTT.

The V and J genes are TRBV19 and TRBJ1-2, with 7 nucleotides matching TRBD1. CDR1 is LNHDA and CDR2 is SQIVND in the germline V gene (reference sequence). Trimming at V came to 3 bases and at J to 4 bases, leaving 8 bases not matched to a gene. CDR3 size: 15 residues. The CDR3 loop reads CASSIPGQLSYGYTF. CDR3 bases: TGTGCCAGTAGTATCCCGGGACAGCTGTCCTATGGCTACACCTTC.

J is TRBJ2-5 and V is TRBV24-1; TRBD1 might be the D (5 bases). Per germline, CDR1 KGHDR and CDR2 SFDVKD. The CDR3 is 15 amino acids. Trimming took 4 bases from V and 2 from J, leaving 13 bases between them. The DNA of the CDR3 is TGTGCCACCAGTGACCCGACAGAAAATCAAGAGACCCAGTACTTC. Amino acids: CATSDPTENQETQYF.

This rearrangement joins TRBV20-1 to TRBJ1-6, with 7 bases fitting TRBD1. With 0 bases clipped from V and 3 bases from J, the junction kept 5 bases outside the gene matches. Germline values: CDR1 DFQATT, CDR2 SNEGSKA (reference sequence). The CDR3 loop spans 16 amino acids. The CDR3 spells CSAREGGLYYNSPLHF. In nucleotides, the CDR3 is TGCAGTGCTAGAGAAGGGGGCTTATACTATAATTCACCCCTCCACTTT.

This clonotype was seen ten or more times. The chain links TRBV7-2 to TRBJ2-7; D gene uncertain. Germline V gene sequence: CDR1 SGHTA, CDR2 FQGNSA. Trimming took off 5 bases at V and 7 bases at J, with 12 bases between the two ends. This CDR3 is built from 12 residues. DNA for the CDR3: TGTGCCAGCAGCGTGAATATGCTGGAGCAGTACTTC. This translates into CASSVNMLEQYF.

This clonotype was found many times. CDR3 in amino acids: CASSFGTGGSEQYF. The DNA of the CDR3 is TGTGCCAGCAGTTTTGGGACAGGGGGAAGCGAGCAGTACTTC. The chain joins TRBV12-3 or TRBV12-4 to TRBJ2-7, with TRBD1 identical over 11 bases. The CDR3 has 14 residues. Germline trimming cut 3 bases from V and 6 bases from J; bases unmatched to any gene: 4.

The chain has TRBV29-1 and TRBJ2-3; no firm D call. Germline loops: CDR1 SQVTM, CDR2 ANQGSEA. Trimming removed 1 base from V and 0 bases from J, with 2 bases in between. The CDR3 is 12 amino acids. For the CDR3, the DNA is TGCAGCGTTGAAGCCAGCACAGATACGCAGTATTTT. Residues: CSVEASTDTQYF.

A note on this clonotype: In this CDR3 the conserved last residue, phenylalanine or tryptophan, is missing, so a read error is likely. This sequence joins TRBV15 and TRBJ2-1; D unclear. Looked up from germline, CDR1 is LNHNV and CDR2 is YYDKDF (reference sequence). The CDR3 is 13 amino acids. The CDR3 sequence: CAISRDQYNEQFI. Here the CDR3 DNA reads TGTGCCATCAGCAGAGATCAGTACAATGAGCAGTTCATC.

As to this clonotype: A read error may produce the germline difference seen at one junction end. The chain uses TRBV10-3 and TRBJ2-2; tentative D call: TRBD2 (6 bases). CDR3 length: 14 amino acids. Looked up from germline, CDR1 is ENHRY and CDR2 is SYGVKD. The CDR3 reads CASSPGLSRGELFF. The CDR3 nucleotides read TGTGCCAGCAGTCCGGGACTCAGCCGGGGGGAGCTGTTTTTT.

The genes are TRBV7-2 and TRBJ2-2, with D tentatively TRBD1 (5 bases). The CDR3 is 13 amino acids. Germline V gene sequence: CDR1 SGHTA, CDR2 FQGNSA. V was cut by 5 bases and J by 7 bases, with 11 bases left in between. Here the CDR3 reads CASSVTVFGELFF. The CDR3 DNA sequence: TGTGCCAGCAGCGTGACAGTGTTCGGGGAGCTGTTTTTT. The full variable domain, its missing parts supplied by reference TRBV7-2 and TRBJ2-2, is GAGVSQSPSNKVTEKGKDVELRCDPISGHTALYWYRQSLGQGLEFLIYFQGNSAPDKSGLPSDRFSAERTGGSVSTLTIQRTQQEDSAVYLCASSVTVFGELFFGEGSRLTVL.

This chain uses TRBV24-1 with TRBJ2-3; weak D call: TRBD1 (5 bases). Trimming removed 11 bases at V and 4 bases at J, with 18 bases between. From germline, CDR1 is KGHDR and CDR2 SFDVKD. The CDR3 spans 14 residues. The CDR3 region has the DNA TGTGCCAGCTCGCAAATACAGGCAGCAGATACGCAGTATTTT. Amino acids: CASSQIQAADTQYF.

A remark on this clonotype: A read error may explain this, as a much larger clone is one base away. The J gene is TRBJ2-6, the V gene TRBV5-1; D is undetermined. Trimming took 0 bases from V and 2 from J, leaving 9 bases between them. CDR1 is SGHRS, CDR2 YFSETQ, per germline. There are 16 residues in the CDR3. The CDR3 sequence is CASSLGPAAGANVLTF. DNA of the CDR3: TGCGCCAGCAGCTTGGGACCTGCAGCTGGGGCCAACGTCCTGACTTTC. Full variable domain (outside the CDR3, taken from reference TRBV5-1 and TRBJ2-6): KAGVTQTPRYLIKTRGQQVTLSCSPISGHRSVSWYQQTPGQGLQFLFEYFSETQRNKGNFPGRFSGRQFSNSRSEMNVSTLELGDSALYLCASSLGPAAGANVLTFGAGSRLTVL.

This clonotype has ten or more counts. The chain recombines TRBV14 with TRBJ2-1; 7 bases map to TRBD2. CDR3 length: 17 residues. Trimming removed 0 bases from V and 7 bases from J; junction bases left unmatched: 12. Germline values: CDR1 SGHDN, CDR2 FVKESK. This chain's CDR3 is CASSQDRGGTLWNEQFF. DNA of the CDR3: TGTGCCAGCAGCCAAGACCGCGGGGGTACCCTTTGGAATGAGCAGTTCTTC.